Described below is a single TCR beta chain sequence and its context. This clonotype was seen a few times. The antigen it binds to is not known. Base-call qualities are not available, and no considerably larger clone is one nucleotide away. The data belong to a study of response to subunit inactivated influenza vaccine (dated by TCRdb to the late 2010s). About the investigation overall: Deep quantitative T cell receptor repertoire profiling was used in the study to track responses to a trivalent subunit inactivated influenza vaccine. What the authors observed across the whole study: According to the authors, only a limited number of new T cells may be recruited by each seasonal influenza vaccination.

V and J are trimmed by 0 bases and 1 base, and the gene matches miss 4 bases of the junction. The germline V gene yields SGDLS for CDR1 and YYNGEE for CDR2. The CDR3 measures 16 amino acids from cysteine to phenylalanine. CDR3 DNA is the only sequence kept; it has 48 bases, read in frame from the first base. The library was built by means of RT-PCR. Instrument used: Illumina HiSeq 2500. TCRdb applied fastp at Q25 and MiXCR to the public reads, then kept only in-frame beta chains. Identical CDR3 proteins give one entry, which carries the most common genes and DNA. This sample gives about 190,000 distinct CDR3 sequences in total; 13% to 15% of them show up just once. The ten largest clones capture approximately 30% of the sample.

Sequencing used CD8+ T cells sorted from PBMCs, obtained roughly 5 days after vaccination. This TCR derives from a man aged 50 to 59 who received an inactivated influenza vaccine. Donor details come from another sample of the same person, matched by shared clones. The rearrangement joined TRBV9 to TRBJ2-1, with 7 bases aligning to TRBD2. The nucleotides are TGTGCCAGCAGCGTAGGTTGGGGGGGTTCCTACAATGAGCAGTTCTTC. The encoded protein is CASSVGWGGSYNEQFF.